Below, one T cell receptor (beta chain) is given with its context. Germline CDR1 and CDR2: MNHNS and SASEGT. This CDR3 region has 12 residues. V was shortened by 5 bases and J by 5 bases, with 9 bases between the two germline ends. This sample stems from a study of blood T cell repertoires in COVID-19. Study details: In each case, the material was cDNA or gDNA derived from T cells, B-cell-depleted T cells, or PBMCs.

In the original processing: Nucleated cell counts were estimated from reference gene primer amplification. TCRdb keeps only in-frame clones here, not all; method: immunoSEQ multiplex PCR. V, J and clone size are those of that table, while D and trimming were read from the DNA. The sample has some 200,000 clones; 80% are singletons. The V call is TRBV6-1, the J call TRBJ1-1; D gene uncertain. Sample: peripheral blood. The clonotype comes from a human donor in a cohort sampled during active COVID-19. CDR3 in DNA: TGTGCCAGCAGTTATGCGGAGACTGAAGCTTTCTTT. This translates into CASSYAETEAFF.